This record covers a single T cell receptor (beta chain). Compared with germline, one end of the junction differs, possibly owing to a read error. The CDR3 length is 16 residues. In germline, CDR1 is LNHDA, CDR2 SQIVND (reference sequence). The data are from a study of T cells in Graves' hyperthyroidism and ophthalmopathy. Amplification of TCR beta CDR3 regions was performed using RNA transcripts as template. Using the HTBI primer set, a first-round RT-PCR was run on the TCR CDR3. TCRdb used MiXCR to reprocess the multiplex PCR reads, holding one entry per CDR3 protein. The sample records around 480,000 distinct CDR3 sequences, 13% to 15% being singletons.

V gene TRBV19 combines with J gene TRBJ1-2, with 7 nucleotides matching TRBD1. The sample taken for sequencing was blood. This receptor was obtained from a woman in her late teens or twenties with Graves' hyperthyroidism. CDR3 bases: TGTGCCAATAGTCGTCCCGACAGGGAACCCTACTATGGCTACACCTTC. It codes for CANSRPDREPYYGYTF.